Below, 16 T cell receptor beta chains from the same sample are listed, as sequenced in a study of blood T cells in healthy people across ages. A second PCR, run for about 6 to 11 cycles, used a sample-barcoded 5' primer plus a J-beta primer mix. TCRdb redid the calling of the 5' RACE reads with MiXCR, one entry per CDR3 protein. Here the sample spans over 950,000 distinct CDR3 sequences, under 40% being singletons. The sample comprised blood. The source is a man aged 18 to 35 in good health.

This clonotype was seen more than once but under ten times. The chain uses TRBV7-9 and TRBJ2-5; no definite D call. V lost 5 bases to trimming and J lost 1 base, with 11 bases between them. There are 14 residues in the CDR3. In germline, CDR1 is SEHNR, CDR2 FQNEAQ (reference sequence). This CDR3 is CASSRTIPQETQYF. The CDR3 DNA is TGTGCCAGCAGCCGGACCATTCCCCAAGAGACCCAGTACTTC.

This chain links TRBV20-1 with TRBJ2-3; D ambiguous. Trimming pared 3 bases from V and 0 bases from J, leaving 13 bases between. CDR1 and CDR2 from the germline V gene are DFQATT and SNEGSKA (reference sequence). This CDR3 region has 15 residues. The CDR3 here is CSASGDGGSTDTQYF. CDR3 nucleotide sequence: TGCAGTGCTAGTGGGGATGGCGGAAGCACAGATACGCAGTATTTT.

Ten or more counts support this clonotype. CDR3 DNA: TGCAGCGTTGAATGGGGCTACAATGAGCAGTTCTTC. Residues: CSVEWGYNEQFF. The rearrangement joins TRBV29-1 to TRBJ2-1; D unresolved. Trimming stripped 2 bases from V and 3 bases from J, with 5 bases between. This CDR3 contains 12 residues. Germline lookup yields CDR1 SQVTM and CDR2 ANQGSEA.

V is TRBV7-2 and J is TRBJ2-7; 7 nucleotides match TRBD2. The J call is in doubt because the DNA end fits TRBJ2-5 better. Germline lookup yields CDR1 SGHTA and CDR2 FQGNSA. This CDR3 comprises 15 residues. CDR3 protein: CASSLVGGSEETQYF. The CDR3 nucleotides are TGTGCCAGCAGCTTAGTGGGAGGGAGTGAGGAGACCCAGTACTTC.

There are a few counts of this clonotype. The J gene is TRBJ2-3, the V gene TRBV7-9, with TRBD1 as a possible D gene (5 bases). The ends were cut back, 1 base at V and 0 bases at J, with 11 bases in the middle. Germline CDR1 SEHNR, CDR2 FQNEAQ (reference sequence). The CDR3 is 16 residues long. The CDR3 region is CASSLVGADSTDTQYF. The CDR3, as DNA: TGTGCCAGCAGCTTAGTAGGGGCTGATAGCACAGATACGCAGTATTTT.

The rearrangement joins TRBV21-1 to TRBJ1-2. TRBV21-1 is deemed a pseudogene. The length of the CDR3 is 15 residues. The DNA of the CDR3 is TGTGCCAGCAGCAAAGGCGTAGGGAGGAACTATGGCTACACCTTC. It translates to CASSKGVGRNYGYTF.

The table lists this clonotype with a few counts. The chain employs TRBV20-1 and TRBJ1-5; D perhaps matches TRBD1 (6 bases). The CDR3 is made up of 15 amino acids. V lost 6 bases to trimming and J lost 0 bases, with 15 bases between them. CDR1 is DFQATT, CDR2 SNEGSKA, per germline (reference sequence). For the CDR3, the DNA is TGCAGTGCCCGGGACACGCGTTATAGCAATCAGCCCCAGCATTTT. Translating it yields CSARDTRYSNQPQHF.

The CDR3 protein is CASSRTQDQPQHF. CDR3 in DNA: TGTGCCAGCAGTCGAACCCAGGATCAGCCCCAGCATTTT. This chain connects TRBV28 to TRBJ1-5; no reliable D call. Trimming took off 5 bases at V and 5 bases at J, with 10 bases between the two ends. Looked up from germline, CDR1 is MDHEN and CDR2 is SYDVKM. The CDR3 has 13 residues.

The genes are TRBV7-9 and TRBJ2-5; a weak D match, TRBD1 (6 bases). The CDR3 totals 17 residues. Trimming took off 0 bases at V and 3 bases at J, with 17 bases between the two ends. CDR1 SEHNR and CDR2 FQNEAQ come from the germline V gene (reference sequence). The CDR3 DNA reads as TGTGCCAGCAGCTTAGCGAGGATGGACAGTAGAAAAGAGACCCAGTACTTC. Translating gives CASSLARMDSRKETQYF. Drawing the rest from reference TRBV7-9 and TRBJ2-5, the complete variable domain is DTGVSQNPRHKITKRGQNVTFRCDPISEHNRLYWYRQTLGQGPEFLTYFQNEAQLEKSRLLSDRFSAERPKGSFSTLEIQRTEQGDSAMYLCASSLARMDSRKETQYFGPGTRLLVL.

The table lists this clonotype with a few counts. This chain connects TRBV7-6 to TRBJ2-5; D uncertain. With 5 bases removed from V and 1 base from J, the gap between germline ends came to 11 bases. Germline V gives CDR1 SGHVS, CDR2 FNYEAQ. The CDR3 loop spans 14 amino acids. CDR3 loop: CASSPQLTQETQYF. CDR3 in DNA: TGTGCCAGCAGCCCCCAGTTGACCCAAGAGACCCAGTACTTC.

In this sample, this clonotype turned up a few times. This sequence joins TRBV7-2 and TRBJ1-1; D may be TRBD1 (6 bases). Germline CDR1 and CDR2: SGHTA and FQGNSA. The length of the CDR3 is 14 residues. The V and J ends lost 5 bases and 4 bases respectively, with 14 bases between them. The CDR3 DNA reads TGTGCCAGCAGCAACAGTTACAGGGTCACTGAAGCTTTCTTT. It specifies CASSNSYRVTEAFF.

The chain has TRBV6-2 or TRBV6-3 and TRBJ1-5, with a possible D match to TRBD1 (5 bases). The CDR3 sequence is 17 residues long. Trimming removed 0 bases from V and 3 bases from J, with 15 bases in between. Germline-derived CDR1 and CDR2 are MNHEY and SVGEGT. As DNA, the CDR3 is TGTGCCAGCAGTTACTCGGGGGAGGCAGCCTACAATCAGCCCCAGCATTTT. Translated, it gives CASSYSGEAAYNQPQHF.

The chain carries TRBV19 and TRBJ1-5, with TRBD1 as a possible D gene (5 bases). The CDR3 is 12 amino acids. The germline V and J ends were trimmed by 6 bases and 11 bases, with 14 bases remaining between them. Per germline, CDR1 LNHDA and CDR2 SQIVND (reference sequence). CDR3 protein: CASSVRVSAQHF. In DNA, the CDR3 is TGTGCCAGTAGCGTCAGGGTCTCAGCCCAGCATTTT.

The chain couples TRBV6-2 or TRBV6-3 to TRBJ1-5; the D is unclear. The CDR3 is 19 amino acids. V was trimmed by 6 bases and J by 5 bases, leaving 29 bases between them. Germline V CDR1 and CDR2: MNHEY, SVGEGT. The CDR3 sequence: CASSPTGPSTLTIDQPQHF. As DNA, the CDR3 is TGTGCCAGCAGCCCAACCGGGCCATCCACACTAACGATAGATCAGCCCCAGCATTTT.

This clonotype occurred a few times. In DNA form, the CDR3 reads TGTTCAACCAGTCAGGGTGGGACTGAAGCTTTCTTT. This gives the protein CSTSQGGTEAFF. The chain is built from TRBV6-6 and TRBJ1-1; the D gene is possibly TRBD1 (5 bases). Per the germline V gene, CDR1 is MNHNY and CDR2 is SVGAGI (reference sequence). The CDR3 consists of 12 residues.

V gene TRBV20-1 combines with J gene TRBJ2-7; 10 bases align to TRBD2. The V gene's germline CDR1 is DFQATT and CDR2 SNEGSKA (reference sequence). J lost 3 bases, V lost 1 base, and 6 bases had no gene match. The CDR3 length is 15 residues. The CDR3 nucleotides are TGCAGTGCTAGAGGCCTAGCGGGGGATAACTACGAGCAGTACTTC. Translation gives CSARGLAGDNYEQYF.